The clone carrying this T cell receptor (beta chain) was observed once. Its antigen is unidentified. CDR1 is SNHLY, CDR2 FYNNEI, per germline. Unmatched junction bases numbered 14, after V lost 4 bases and J lost 5 bases. This CDR3 comprises 17 residues. The entry originates in a study of T cell responses to AZD1222 COVID-19 vaccine. Using immunoSEQ multiplex PCR, the repertoire was profiled, and TCRdb retains in-frame clones only, with some absent. Here the sample spans some 42,000 clones, approximately 80% being singletons. Study findings and constraints: At baseline, seropositivity was found in only a handful of AZD1222 recipients. It should be noted that donors were predominantly white British and more often female, and clonal diversity was possibly underestimated.

This clonotype originated in an adult who received the AZD1222 COVID-19 vaccine. The V call is TRBV2, the J call TRBJ2-5; 9 bases are a match to TRBD2. The sample here was peripheral blood, taken 28 days after the second AZD1222 dose. The CDR3 is CASSVVRAAGGRETQYF. The CDR3 nucleotides read TGTGCCAGCAGTGTCGTTCGTGCAGCGGGGGGCCGGGAGACCCAGTACTTC.